The clone carrying this T cell receptor (beta chain) has a handful of counts. This entry is derived from a study of cytomegalovirus exposure and HLA in healthy donors. The study ran its PCR with 60 Vbeta and 13 Jbeta primers. The assay was immunoSEQ multiplex PCR, and TCRdb's table has in-frame clones only and misses some. The table lists some 160,000 clones, around 78% of them singletons, with roughly 1.6% in the top ten. The TCR originated in a man in his forties in good health and CMV-seronegative. Sample: PBMCs.

CDR3 sequence reads: CASSFGTDIEKLFF. CDR3 coding DNA: TGTGCCAGCAGTTTCGGGACAGATATTGAAAAACTGTTTTTT. J is TRBJ1-4 and V is TRBV27; 7 bases are a match to TRBD1. V lost 3 bases to trimming and J lost 7 bases; unmatched junction nucleotides: 5. CDR1 is MNHEY and CDR2 is SMNVEV in the germline V gene (reference sequence). The CDR3 is 14 residues long. The variable domain in full, with the rest retrieved from reference TRBV27 and TRBJ1-4, is EAQVTQNPRYLITVTGKKLTVTCSQNMNHEYMSWYRQDPGLGLRQIYYSMNVEVTDKGDVPEGYKVSRKEKRNFPLILESPSPNQTSLYFCASSFGTDIEKLFFGSGTQLSVL.